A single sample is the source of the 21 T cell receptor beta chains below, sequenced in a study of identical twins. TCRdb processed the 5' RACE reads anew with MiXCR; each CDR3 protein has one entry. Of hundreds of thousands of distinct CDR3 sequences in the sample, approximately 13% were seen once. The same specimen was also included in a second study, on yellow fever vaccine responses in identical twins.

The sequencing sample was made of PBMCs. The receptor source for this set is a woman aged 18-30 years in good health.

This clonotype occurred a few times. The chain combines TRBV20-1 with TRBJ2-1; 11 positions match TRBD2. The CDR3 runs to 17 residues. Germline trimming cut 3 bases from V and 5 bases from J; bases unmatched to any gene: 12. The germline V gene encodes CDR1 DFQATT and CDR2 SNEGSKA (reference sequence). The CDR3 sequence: CSASFMSGTSGNNEQFF. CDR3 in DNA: TGCAGTGCTAGTTTTATGTCCGGGACTAGCGGAAACAATGAGCAGTTCTTC.

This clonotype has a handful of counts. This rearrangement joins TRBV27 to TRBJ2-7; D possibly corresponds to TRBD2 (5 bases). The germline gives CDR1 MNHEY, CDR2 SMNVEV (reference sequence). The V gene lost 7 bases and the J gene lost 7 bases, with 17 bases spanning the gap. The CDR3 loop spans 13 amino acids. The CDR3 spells CASTVGPSGEQYF. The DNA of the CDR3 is TGTGCCAGCACAGTTGGGCCTTCGGGAGAGCAGTACTTC.

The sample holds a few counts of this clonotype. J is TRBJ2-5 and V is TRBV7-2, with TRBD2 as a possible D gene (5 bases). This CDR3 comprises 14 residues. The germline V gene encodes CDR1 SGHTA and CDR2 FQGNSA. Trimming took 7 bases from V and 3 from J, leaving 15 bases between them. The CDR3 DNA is TGTGCCAGCATCTCAAGGGTGGGAGAAGAGACCCAGTACTTC. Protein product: CASISRVGEETQYF. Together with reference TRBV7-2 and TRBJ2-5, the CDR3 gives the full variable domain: GAGVSQSPSNKVTEKGKDVELRCDPISGHTALYWYRQSLGQGLEFLIYFQGNSAPDKSGLPSDRFSAERTGGSVSTLTIQRTQQEDSAVYLCASISRVGEETQYFGPGTRLLVL.

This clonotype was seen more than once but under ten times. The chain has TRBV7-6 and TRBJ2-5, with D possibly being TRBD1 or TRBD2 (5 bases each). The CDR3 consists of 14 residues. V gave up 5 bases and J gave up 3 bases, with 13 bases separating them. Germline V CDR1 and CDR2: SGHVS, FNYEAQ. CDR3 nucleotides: TGTGCCAGCAGCCGAACGGGGCCCAAAGAGACCCAGTACTTC. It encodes CASSRTGPKETQYF.

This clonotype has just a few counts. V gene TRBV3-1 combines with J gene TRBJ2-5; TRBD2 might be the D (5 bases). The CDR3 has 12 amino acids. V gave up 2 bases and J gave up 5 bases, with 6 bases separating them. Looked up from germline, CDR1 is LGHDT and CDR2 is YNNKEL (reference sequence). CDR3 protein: CASSQLAETQYF. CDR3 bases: TGTGCCAGCAGCCAATTAGCGGAGACCCAGTACTTC.

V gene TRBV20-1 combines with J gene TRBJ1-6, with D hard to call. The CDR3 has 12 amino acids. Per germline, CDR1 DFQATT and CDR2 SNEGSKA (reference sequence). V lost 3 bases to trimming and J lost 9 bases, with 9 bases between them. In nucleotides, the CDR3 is TGCAGTGCTAGCAGGCTAGGTTCACCCCTCCACTTT. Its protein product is CSASRLGSPLHF.

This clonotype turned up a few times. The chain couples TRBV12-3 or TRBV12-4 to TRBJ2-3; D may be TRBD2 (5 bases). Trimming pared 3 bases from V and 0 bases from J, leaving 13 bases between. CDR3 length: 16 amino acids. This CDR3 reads CASSLRQRASTDTQYF. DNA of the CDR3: TGTGCCAGCAGTTTGAGGCAGAGGGCTAGCACAGATACGCAGTATTTT.

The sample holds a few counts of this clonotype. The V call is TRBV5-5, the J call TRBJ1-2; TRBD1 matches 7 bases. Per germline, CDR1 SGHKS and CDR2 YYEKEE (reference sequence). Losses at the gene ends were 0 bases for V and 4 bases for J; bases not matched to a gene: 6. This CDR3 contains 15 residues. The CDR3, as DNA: TGTGCCAGCAGCTTGGCCGCAGGGGGTGGCTATGGCTACACCTTC. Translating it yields CASSLAAGGGYGYTF.

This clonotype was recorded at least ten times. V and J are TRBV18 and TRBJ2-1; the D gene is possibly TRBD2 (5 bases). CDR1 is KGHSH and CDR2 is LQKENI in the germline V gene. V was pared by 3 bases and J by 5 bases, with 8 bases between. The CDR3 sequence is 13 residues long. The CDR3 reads CASSPKRNNEQFF. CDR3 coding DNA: TGTGCCAGCTCACCGAAGCGGAACAATGAGCAGTTCTTC.

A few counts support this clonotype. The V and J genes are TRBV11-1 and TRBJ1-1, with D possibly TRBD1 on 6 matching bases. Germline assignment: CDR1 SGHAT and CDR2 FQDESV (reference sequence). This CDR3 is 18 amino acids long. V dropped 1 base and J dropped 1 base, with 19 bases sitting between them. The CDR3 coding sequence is TGTGCCAGCAGCTTAGGTCAGATTGGGGGCAGGGAGAACACTGAAGCTTTCTTT. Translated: CASSLGQIGGRENTEAFF.

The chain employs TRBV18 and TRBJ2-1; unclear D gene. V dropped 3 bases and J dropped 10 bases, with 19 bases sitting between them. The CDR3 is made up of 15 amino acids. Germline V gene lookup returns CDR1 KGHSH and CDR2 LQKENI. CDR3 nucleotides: TGTGCCAGCTCACCCGGCCTAATTTCCTCCTGGGAGCAGTTCTTC. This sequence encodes CASSPGLISSWEQFF. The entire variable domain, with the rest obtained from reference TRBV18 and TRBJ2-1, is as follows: NAGVMQNPRHLVRRRGQEARLRCSPMKGHSHVYWYRQLPEEGLKFMVYLQKENIIDESGMPKERFSAEFPKEGPSILRIQQVVRGDSAAYFCASSPGLISSWEQFFGPGTRLTVL.

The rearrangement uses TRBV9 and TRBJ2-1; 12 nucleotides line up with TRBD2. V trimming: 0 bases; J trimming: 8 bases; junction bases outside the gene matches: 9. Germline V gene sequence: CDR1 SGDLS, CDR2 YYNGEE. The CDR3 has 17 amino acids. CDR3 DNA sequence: TGTGCCAGCAGCGTAGTGCCTAGCGGGGGGGCCTCTGATGAGCAGTTCTTC. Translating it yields CASSVVPSGGASDEQFF.

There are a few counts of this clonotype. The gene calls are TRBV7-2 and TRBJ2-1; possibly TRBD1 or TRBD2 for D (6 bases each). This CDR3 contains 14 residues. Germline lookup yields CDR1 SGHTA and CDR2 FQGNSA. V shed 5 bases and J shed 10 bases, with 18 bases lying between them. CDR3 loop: CASSVTSGGTEQFF. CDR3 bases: TGTGCCAGCAGCGTAACCTCTGGGGGGACAGAGCAGTTCTTC.

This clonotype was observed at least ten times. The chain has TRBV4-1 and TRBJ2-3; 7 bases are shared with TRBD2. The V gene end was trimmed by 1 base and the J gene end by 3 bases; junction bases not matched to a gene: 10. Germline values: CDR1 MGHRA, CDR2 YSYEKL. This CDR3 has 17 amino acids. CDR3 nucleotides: TGCGCCAGCAGCCAAGTTCTTCTAGCGGCGATAACAGATACGCAGTATTTT. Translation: CASSQVLLAAITDTQYF.

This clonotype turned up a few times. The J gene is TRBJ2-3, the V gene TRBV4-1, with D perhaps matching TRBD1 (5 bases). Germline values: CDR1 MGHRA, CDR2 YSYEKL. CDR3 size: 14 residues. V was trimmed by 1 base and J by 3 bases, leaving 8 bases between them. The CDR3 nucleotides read TGCGCCAGCAGCCAAGGACCAGGGACAGATACGCAGTATTTT. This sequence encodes CASSQGPGTDTQYF.

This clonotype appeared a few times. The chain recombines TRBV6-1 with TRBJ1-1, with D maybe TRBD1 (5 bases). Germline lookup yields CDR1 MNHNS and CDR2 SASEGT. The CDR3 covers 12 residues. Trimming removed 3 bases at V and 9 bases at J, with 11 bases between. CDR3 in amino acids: CASSEQWGQAFF. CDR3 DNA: TGTGCCAGCAGTGAGCAGTGGGGACAAGCTTTCTTT.

CDR3: CARGLAGGYEQYF. The CDR3 DNA is TGTGCCAGAGGACTAGCGGGAGGATACGAGCAGTACTTC. V gene TRBV2 combines with J gene TRBJ2-7; 14 nucleotides agree with TRBD2. J gave up 4 bases and V 9 bases, and 2 bases lay outside the gene matches. This CDR3 is built from 13 residues. Per the germline V gene, CDR1 is SNHLY and CDR2 is FYNNEI.

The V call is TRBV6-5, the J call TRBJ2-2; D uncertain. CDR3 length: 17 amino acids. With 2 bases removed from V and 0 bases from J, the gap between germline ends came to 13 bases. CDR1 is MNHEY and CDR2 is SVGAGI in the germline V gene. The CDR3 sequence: CASSYPGPLANTGELFF. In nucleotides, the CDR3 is TGTGCCAGCAGTTACCCTGGGCCCCTTGCGAACACCGGGGAGCTGTTTTTT.

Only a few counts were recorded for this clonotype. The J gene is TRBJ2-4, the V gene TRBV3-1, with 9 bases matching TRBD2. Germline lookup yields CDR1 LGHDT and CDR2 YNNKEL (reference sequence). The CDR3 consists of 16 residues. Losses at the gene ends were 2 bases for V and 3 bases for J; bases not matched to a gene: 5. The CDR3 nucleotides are TGTGCCAGCAGCCAAAGCGGGGGGCTCATCAAAAACATTCAGTACTTC. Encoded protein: CASSQSGGLIKNIQYF.

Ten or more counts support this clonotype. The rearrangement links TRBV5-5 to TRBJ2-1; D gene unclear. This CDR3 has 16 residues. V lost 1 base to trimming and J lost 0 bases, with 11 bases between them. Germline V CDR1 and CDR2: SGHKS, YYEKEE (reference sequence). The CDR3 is CASSLSVRGSYNEQFF. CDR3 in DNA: TGTGCCAGCAGCTTGTCGGTACGAGGCTCCTACAATGAGCAGTTCTTC.

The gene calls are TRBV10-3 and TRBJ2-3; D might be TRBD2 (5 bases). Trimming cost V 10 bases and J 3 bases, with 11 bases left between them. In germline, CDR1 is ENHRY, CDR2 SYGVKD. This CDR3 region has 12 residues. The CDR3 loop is CATRGWTDTQYF. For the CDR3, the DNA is TGTGCCACTCGGGGTTGGACAGATACGCAGTATTTT.